This TCR beta chain was captured in a study of human T cells and chemical hapten exposure. Study details: Weekly administration of diphenylcyclopropenone to the scalp of patients continued throughout the approximately 24-week study.

Documented time point: pre-sensitization, week 0. The treatment denotes: therapeutic diphenylcyclopropenone sensitization with weekly scalp DPC. Sample donors consisted of patients with alopecia, aged 18 to 70 years, who were suitable for DPC. As regards this clonotype: A much larger clonotype is one base distant, so this may be a read error.

The CDR3 runs to 14 residues. V shed 6 bases and J 9 bases; nucleotides not matched to a gene: 10. Germline values: CDR1 SGHDN, CDR2 FVKESK. Methods used by the authors: A per-sample median of roughly 96,000 TCRs was observed, with a range of roughly 20,000 to 750,000. Using its own MiXCR run on the RACE reads, TCRdb lists one record per CDR3 protein. The V and J calls and clone size are TCRdb's, not the authors'. The sample has around 300,000 distinct CDR3 sequences, around 7% seen once; the top ten hold more than 0.95%. The sequence was obtained from a young man with alopecia areata. Some clones in this sample may be carry-over from other donors' samples. The source material was whole blood, sampled in connection with sensitization to the hapten diphenylcyclopropenone (DPC). The chain is built from TRBV14 and TRBJ1-5; 8 bases are shared with TRBD1. DNA for the CDR3: TGTGCCAGCAGTCCCGCAGGGGGCTTTCGGCCCCAGCATTTT. It translates to CASSPAGGFRPQHF.